The rows below give T cell receptor beta chains drawn from one sample of a study of cytomegalovirus exposure and HLA in healthy donors. Measured with immunoSEQ multiplex PCR; TCRdb has only the in-frame clones, and not every one. The table lists about 120,000 clones, 75% to 80% of them singletons, with roughly an eighth in the top ten. The sample consisted of PBMCs. The receptors were sampled from a woman aged 40 to 50 in good health and CMV-seropositive. The CDR3 runs from the conserved cysteine through the conserved F or W. Each record gives: J gene, V gene, D gene, clone size, CDR3 protein, CDR3 DNA. D genes are given only for firm matches. Part of the rows lack a size; the others show once, few, many or a class for expanded clones.

j_call: TRBJ2-7
v_call: TRBV7-2
d_call: -
clone_size: -
cdr3_aa: CASSSGDFLDASYEQYF
cdr3_nt: TGTGCCAGCAGCTCGGGGGACTTTTTAGACGCGTCCTACGAGCAGTACTTC

j_call: TRBJ1-6
v_call: TRBV29-1
d_call: -
clone_size: -
cdr3_aa: CSVGGAGGNSPLHF
cdr3_nt: TGCAGCGTGGGGGGGGCCGGGGGTAATTCACCCCTCCACTTT

j_call: TRBJ1-1
v_call: TRBV10-3
d_call: TRBD1
clone_size: -
cdr3_aa: CAITTTGKVAEAFF
cdr3_nt: TGTGCCATCACCACGACAGGGAAGGTCGCTGAAGCTTTCTTT

j_call: TRBJ2-2
v_call: TRBV5-1
d_call: TRBD2
clone_size: -
cdr3_aa: CASSFAGGANTGELFF
cdr3_nt: TGCGCCAGCAGCTTTGCGGGGGGCGCGAACACCGGGGAGCTGTTTTTT

j_call: TRBJ2-5
v_call: TRBV29-1
d_call: -
clone_size: -
cdr3_aa: CSVPGEETQYF
cdr3_nt: TGCAGCGTCCCAGGGGAAGAGACCCAGTACTTC

j_call: TRBJ2-1
v_call: TRBV14
d_call: TRBD1
clone_size: -
cdr3_aa: CASSQEKTGYYNEQFF
cdr3_nt: TGTGCCAGCAGCCAAGAGAAGACAGGGTATTACAATGAGCAGTTCTTC

j_call: TRBJ1-6
v_call: TRBV27
d_call: -
clone_size: -
cdr3_aa: CASRYFRGTHSPLHF
cdr3_nt: TGTGCCAGTAGATATTTTCGGGGAACCCATTCACCCCTCCACTTT

j_call: TRBJ2-3
v_call: TRBV7-3
d_call: TRBD2
clone_size: -
cdr3_aa: CASSLTAVVAGATDTQYF
cdr3_nt: TGTGCCAGCAGCTTAACCGCAGTGGTAGCGGGGGCCACAGATACGCAGTATTTT

j_call: TRBJ2-6
v_call: TRBV5-1
d_call: TRBD2
clone_size: -
cdr3_aa: CASSLGREGVLTF
cdr3_nt: TGCGCCAGCAGCTTGGGCAGGGAGGGCGTCCTGACTTTC

j_call: TRBJ2-7
v_call: TRBV6-1
d_call: -
clone_size: few
cdr3_aa: CASSEATGQIYEQYF
cdr3_nt: TGTGCCAGCAGTGAAGCGACCGGACAGATTTACGAGCAGTACTTC

j_call: TRBJ2-7
v_call: TRBV6-1
d_call: TRBD2
clone_size: -
cdr3_aa: CASSKPGLASGEQYF
cdr3_nt: TGTGCCAGCAGCAAGCCGGGACTAGCGTCGGGCGAGCAGTACTTC

j_call: TRBJ1-4
v_call: TRBV29-1
d_call: -
clone_size: -
cdr3_aa: CSVDSVGKLFF
cdr3_nt: TGCAGCGTTGATAGCGTAGGAAAACTGTTTTTT

j_call: TRBJ2-7
v_call: TRBV19
d_call: -
clone_size: -
cdr3_aa: CASSIRQDFSYEQYF
cdr3_nt: TGTGCCAGTAGTATAAGGCAGGACTTCTCCTACGAGCAGTACTTC

j_call: TRBJ2-5
v_call: TRBV6-1
d_call: TRBD2
clone_size: -
cdr3_aa: CASSVLRGVSETQYF
cdr3_nt: TGTGCCAGCAGTGTTTTGCGGGGGGTTTCGGAGACCCAGTACTTC

j_call: TRBJ1-5
v_call: TRBV6-1
d_call: TRBD1
clone_size: few
cdr3_aa: CASSDATGGWQPQHF
cdr3_nt: TGTGCCAGCAGTGACGCGACAGGGGGCTGGCAGCCCCAGCATTTT

j_call: TRBJ1-6
v_call: TRBV25-1
d_call: -
clone_size: once
cdr3_aa: CASSMGSSYNSPLHF
cdr3_nt: TGTGCCAGCTCAATGGGGAGCTCCTATAATTCACCCCTCCACTTT

j_call: TRBJ2-6
v_call: TRBV9
d_call: -
clone_size: -
cdr3_aa: CASSVISSGPGANVLTF
cdr3_nt: TGTGCCAGCAGCGTGATAAGTTCCGGTCCTGGGGCCAACGTCCTGACTTTC

j_call: TRBJ1-2
v_call: TRBV5-4
d_call: -
clone_size: -
cdr3_aa: CASSLDTTPYGYTF
cdr3_nt: TGTGCCAGCAGCTTGGACACGACACCCTATGGCTACACCTTC

j_call: TRBJ2-7
v_call: TRBV7-6
d_call: -
clone_size: -
cdr3_aa: CASSLFETDYEQYF
cdr3_nt: TGTGCCAGCAGCTTATTCGAGACAGACTACGAGCAGTACTTC

j_call: TRBJ1-2
v_call: TRBV5-1
d_call: -
clone_size: -
cdr3_aa: CASSLTGALGYTF
cdr3_nt: TGCGCCAGCAGCTTGACGGGTGCCCTTGGCTACACCTTC

j_call: TRBJ1-4
v_call: TRBV5-1
d_call: TRBD1
clone_size: once
cdr3_aa: CASSLTGSREKLFF
cdr3_nt: TGCGCCAGCAGCCTGACAGGGAGTCGGGAAAAACTGTTTTTT

j_call: TRBJ1-1
v_call: TRBV27
d_call: TRBD1
clone_size: few
cdr3_aa: CASSLSSIPTQGASNTEAFF
cdr3_nt: TGTGCCAGCAGTTTATCATCGATCCCTACTCAGGGGGCCTCGAACACTGAAGCTTTCTTT

j_call: TRBJ1-1
v_call: TRBV19
d_call: TRBD1
clone_size: -
cdr3_aa: CATRTTGGPLSF
cdr3_nt: TGTGCCACCCGGACCACAGGGGGACCCCTTTCATTT

j_call: TRBJ1-1
v_call: TRBV2
d_call: -
clone_size: -
cdr3_aa: CASRATAAEAFF
cdr3_nt: TGTGCCAGCAGAGCAACTGCGGCTGAAGCTTTCTTT

j_call: TRBJ2-1
v_call: TRBV30
d_call: TRBD1
clone_size: -
cdr3_aa: CAWSSRDSTYEQFF
cdr3_nt: TGTGCCTGGAGTTCCAGGGACAGTACCTACGAGCAGTTCTTC

j_call: TRBJ1-4
v_call: TRBV2
d_call: TRBD1
clone_size: few
cdr3_aa: CASSLTGFEKLFF
cdr3_nt: TGTGCCAGCAGCTTGACAGGGTTTGAAAAACTGTTTTTT

j_call: TRBJ2-3
v_call: TRBV6-5
d_call: -
clone_size: -
cdr3_aa: CASTHGRAYTDTQYF
cdr3_nt: TGTGCCAGCACCCACGGGCGGGCGTACACAGATACGCAGTATTTT

j_call: TRBJ1-4
v_call: TRBV2
d_call: -
clone_size: -
cdr3_aa: CASLLRQILATNEKLFF
cdr3_nt: TGTGCCAGCCTCCTCCGACAGATACTTGCAACTAATGAAAAACTGTTTTTT

j_call: TRBJ1-1
v_call: TRBV5-4
d_call: -
clone_size: -
cdr3_aa: CASSLGASVNTEAFF
cdr3_nt: TGTGCCAGCAGCTTAGGAGCCAGTGTGAACACTGAAGCTTTCTTT

j_call: TRBJ2-3
v_call: TRBV30
d_call: -
clone_size: once
cdr3_aa: CAWRWGRGTDTQYF
cdr3_nt: TGTGCCTGGAGGTGGGGCCGGGGCACAGATACGCAGTATTTT

j_call: TRBJ2-2
v_call: TRBV11-2
d_call: TRBD2
clone_size: few
cdr3_aa: CASSRLAGGTGELFF
cdr3_nt: TGTGCCAGCAGCCGGCTAGCGGGGGGGACCGGGGAGCTGTTTTTT

j_call: TRBJ2-5
v_call: TRBV7-4
d_call: -
clone_size: -
cdr3_aa: CASSPLRGTQETQYF
cdr3_nt: TGTGCCAGCAGCCCCCTCCGGGGGACCCAAGAGACCCAGTACTTC

j_call: TRBJ1-1
v_call: TRBV4-1
d_call: -
clone_size: -
cdr3_aa: CASSWRGMNTEAFF
cdr3_nt: TGCGCCAGCAGCTGGCGGGGAATGAACACTGAAGCTTTCTTT

j_call: TRBJ1-6
v_call: TRBV2
d_call: TRBD1
clone_size: -
cdr3_aa: CASSDLGQGLPIHF
cdr3_nt: TGTGCCAGCAGTGATCTGGGACAGGGATTGCCAATCCACTTT

j_call: TRBJ1-4
v_call: TRBV10-3
d_call: -
clone_size: -
cdr3_aa: CARKIDRSEEKLFF
cdr3_nt: TGTGCCCGGAAAATAGACAGGTCCGAAGAAAAACTGTTTTTT

j_call: TRBJ1-2
v_call: TRBV4-1
d_call: -
clone_size: once
cdr3_aa: CASSQDLMGGTVNYGYTF
cdr3_nt: TGCGCCAGCAGCCAAGACCTGATGGGGGGGACCGTTAACTATGGCTACACCTTC

j_call: TRBJ2-2
v_call: TRBV6-1
d_call: -
clone_size: few
cdr3_aa: CASSRGTGELFF
cdr3_nt: TGTGCCAGCAGCAGGGGCACCGGGGAGCTGTTTTTT

j_call: TRBJ1-2
v_call: TRBV30
d_call: -
clone_size: -
cdr3_aa: CAWSVLGQIVYGYTF
cdr3_nt: TGTGCCTGGAGTGTACTAGGACAGATAGTCTATGGCTACACCTTC

j_call: TRBJ1-2
v_call: TRBV5-1
d_call: TRBD1
clone_size: -
cdr3_aa: CASSLLTGNGGYTF
cdr3_nt: TGCGCCAGCAGCTTGCTGACAGGGAATGGAGGCTACACCTTC

j_call: TRBJ1-1
v_call: TRBV7-9
d_call: TRBD1
clone_size: -
cdr3_aa: CASSYQADRAEAFF
cdr3_nt: TGTGCCAGCAGCTATCAAGCCGACAGGGCTGAAGCTTTCTTT

j_call: TRBJ1-2
v_call: TRBV5-6
d_call: -
clone_size: -
cdr3_aa: CASSSQAHYGYTF
cdr3_nt: TGTGCCAGCAGCTCACAGGCCCACTATGGCTACACCTTC

j_call: TRBJ1-5
v_call: TRBV19
d_call: TRBD1
clone_size: -
cdr3_aa: CASSIQGARGNQPQHF
cdr3_nt: TGTGCCAGTAGCATACAGGGGGCGCGCGGCAATCAGCCCCAGCATTTT

j_call: TRBJ1-5
v_call: TRBV28
d_call: -
clone_size: -
cdr3_aa: CAQGGERNQPQHF
cdr3_nt: TGTGCCCAAGGGGGGGAAAGAAATCAGCCCCAGCATTTT

j_call: TRBJ1-4
v_call: TRBV6-1
d_call: -
clone_size: few
cdr3_aa: CASSELLGGGEKLFF
cdr3_nt: TGTGCCAGCAGTGAACTCCTGGGAGGAGGAGAAAAACTGTTTTTT

j_call: TRBJ1-6
v_call: TRBV19
d_call: TRBD1
clone_size: -
cdr3_aa: CASRIGGPTHSPLHF
cdr3_nt: TGTGCCAGTAGAATAGGGGGCCCGACCCATTCACCCCTCCACTTT

j_call: TRBJ1-2
v_call: TRBV5-1
d_call: -
clone_size: -
cdr3_aa: CASSETVNYGYTF
cdr3_nt: TGCGCCAGCAGCGAGACAGTTAACTATGGCTACACCTTC

j_call: TRBJ1-2
v_call: TRBV7-9
d_call: TRBD1
clone_size: -
cdr3_aa: CASSSQGAMSGYTF
cdr3_nt: TGTGCCAGCAGCTCTCAGGGGGCCATGAGTGGCTACACCTTC